The present T cell receptor beta chain was sequenced within a study of CD8+CD57+ T cells in acquired aplastic anemia. Regarding this clonotype: Its antigen is not known.

Study results and limitations: Sharing between patients and controls was observed for twenty-nine CD8+ CDR3 sequences.

Genomic DNA, serving as template, underwent TCR beta VDJ and CDR3 profiling. TCRdb itself ran the reads through MiXCR, one entry per CDR3 protein. The sample lists 250,000 to 300,000 distinct CDR3 sequences, roughly three fifths occurring once. The CDR3 runs to 13 residues. Germline assignment: CDR1 SGHVS and CDR2 FQNEAQ. With 4 bases removed from V and 7 bases from J, the gap between germline ends came to 13 bases. The origin of this receptor is a human donor with severe aplastic anemia or a healthy control (not recorded which). The source material was sorted CD4+, CD8+, or CD8+CD57+ T cells (not recorded which) from PBMCs. The chain recombines TRBV7-8 with TRBJ1-1, with D possibly TRBD1 on 6 matching bases. The CDR3 loop reads CASSWGRGSEAFF. CDR3 in DNA: TGTGCCAGCAGCTGGGGGCGAGGCAGTGAAGCTTTCTTT.